These 16 T cell receptor beta chains share one sample of origin, sequenced in a study of blood T cell repertoires in COVID-19. Only in-frame clones appear in the TCRdb table, and some are missing; sequencing was by immunoSEQ multiplex PCR. The sample holds 150,000 to 180,000 clones, approximately 85% seen once. The sample was peripheral blood. These receptor sequences come from a man aged 55 to 69 with COVID-19, enrolled during active disease.

The rearrangement uses TRBV19 and TRBJ2-7; TRBD1 matches at 7 bases. With V trimmed by 4 bases and J by 6 bases, 6 bases remained unmatched. Germline-derived CDR1 and CDR2 are LNHDA and SQIVND (reference sequence). The CDR3 contains 13 residues. The CDR3 protein is CASSKRDRAEQYF. CDR3 nucleotide sequence: TGTGCCAGTAGTAAAAGAGACAGGGCCGAGCAGTACTTC.

The chain has TRBV14 and TRBJ2-7, with a possible D match to TRBD2 (5 bases). The CDR3 extends over 17 amino acids. Trimming took off 0 bases at V and 4 bases at J, with 19 bases between the two ends. The germline CDR1 and CDR2 sequences are SGHDN and FVKESK. CDR3 nucleotides: TGTGCCAGCAGCCAAGATCGGTGGGAGAGAGGATCATACGAGCAGTACTTC. It encodes CASSQDRWERGSYEQYF.

The gene calls are TRBV19 and TRBJ2-4; D may be TRBD2 (5 bases). CDR3 length: 14 amino acids. Germline V CDR1 and CDR2: LNHDA, SQIVND (reference sequence). The ends were cut back, 8 bases at V and 9 bases at J, with 20 bases in the middle. CDR3 amino acids: CASLGNLLPPIQYF. CDR3 in DNA: TGTGCCAGTCTCGGGAACCTCTTACCCCCCATTCAGTACTTC.

This chain connects TRBV19 to TRBJ1-5; D is perhaps TRBD1 (5 bases). CDR3 length: 13 residues. V was pared by 4 bases and J by 4 bases, with 8 bases between. Germline CDR1 and CDR2: LNHDA and SQIVND (reference sequence). The DNA of the CDR3 is TGTGCCAGTAGTACGACAGAAAATCAGCCCCAGCATTTT. Translating gives CASSTTENQPQHF.

V usage is TRBV5-1 and J usage is TRBJ2-7, with 7 bases fitting TRBD2. V gave up 2 bases and J gave up 4 bases; unmatched junction bases: 3. Germline CDR1 SGHRS, CDR2 YFSETQ. The CDR3 contains 13 residues. The CDR3 region has the DNA TGCGCCAGCAGCTTAATCGGGGGGTACGAGCAGTACTTC. Its translation: CASSLIGGYEQYF.

V usage is TRBV18 and J usage is TRBJ1-5; D not resolved. Between the trimmed V and J ends, which lost 3 bases and 0 bases, there was a span of 12 bases. Germline-derived CDR1 and CDR2 are KGHSH and LQKENI. This CDR3 has 16 residues. CDR3 loop: CASSPSEGGSNQPQHF. CDR3 nucleotide sequence: TGTGCCAGCTCACCTTCGGAGGGAGGTAGCAATCAGCCCCAGCATTTT.

This clone was detected a few times. The gene calls are TRBV6-5 and TRBJ1-1, with TRBD1 identical over 9 bases. V trimming: 5 bases; J trimming: 5 bases; junction bases outside the gene matches: 9. Germline assignment: CDR1 MNHEY and CDR2 SVGAGI. This CDR3 spans 15 amino acids. CDR3 in DNA: TGTGCCAGCAGTCCCCCTGGGACAGGGAGTACTGAAGCTTTCTTT. Protein product: CASSPPGTGSTEAFF.

V and J are TRBV4-3 and TRBJ2-2; D call uncertain. Germline values: CDR1 LGHNA, CDR2 YSLEER. This CDR3 region has 15 residues. Deletions cut 0 bases from V and 4 bases from J, with 9 bases between. Here the CDR3 DNA reads TGCGCCAGCAGCCAAGATGTGGGCTCCACCGGGGAGCTGTTTTTT. It is translated as CASSQDVGSTGELFF.

V and J are TRBV6-5 and TRBJ2-7; D perhaps matches TRBD1 (5 bases). Trimming left V 2 bases short and J 5 bases short, with 10 bases between. CDR1 is MNHEY and CDR2 is SVGAGI in the germline V gene. CDR3 length: 13 amino acids. This CDR3 is CASSYGAANEQYF. Here the CDR3 DNA reads TGTGCCAGCAGTTACGGGGCAGCTAACGAGCAGTACTTC.

This clone was recorded once. The chain couples TRBV19 to TRBJ2-5; D is ambiguous. The CDR3 contains 14 residues. The V and J ends lost 7 bases and 6 bases respectively, with 18 bases between them. Germline lookup yields CDR1 LNHDA and CDR2 SQIVND (reference sequence). CDR3 residues: CASTSEGSDKTQYF. The CDR3 region has the DNA TGTGCCAGTACCTCGGAAGGATCCGACAAGACCCAGTACTTC.

The chain employs TRBV11-3 and TRBJ1-3, with unresolved D. CDR3 length equals 17 residues. The V gene lost 2 bases and the J gene lost 0 bases, with 14 bases spanning the gap. The germline V gene has CDR1 SGHNT and CDR2 YENEEA. The CDR3 DNA reads TGTGCCAGCAGCTTAACCCACCTCGGGAGCTCTGGAAACACCATATATTTT. It encodes CASSLTHLGSSGNTIYF.

V usage is TRBV3-1 (or the pseudogene TRBV3-2) and J usage is TRBJ2-6, with 7 bases that match TRBD1. CDR1 is LGHDT and CDR2 is YNNKEL in the germline V gene (reference sequence). The junction had 3 bases not matched to a gene; V was cut back by 6 bases and J by 1 base. CDR3 length equals 15 residues. CDR3 coding DNA: TGTGCCAGCAGATACAGGGGATCTGGGGCCAACGTCCTGACTTTC. It translates to CASRYRGSGANVLTF.

J is TRBJ1-2 and V is TRBV12-5; 7 bases match TRBD1. Germline trimming cut 3 bases from V and 7 bases from J; bases unmatched to any gene: 8. This CDR3 spans 14 amino acids. The germline V gene has CDR1 LGHNT and CDR2 FRNRAP. The CDR3 region is CASGLGATGVGYTF. Written as DNA, the CDR3 is TGTGCTAGTGGTTTAGGGGCCACAGGGGTTGGCTACACCTTC.

The J gene is TRBJ1-2, the V gene TRBV29-1; maybe TRBD1 (6 bases). The CDR3 has 12 residues. The germline CDR1 and CDR2 sequences are SQVTM and ANQGSEA. V gave up 4 bases and J gave up 4 bases, with 10 bases separating them. The CDR3 is CSVVQGTYGYTF. DNA for the CDR3: TGCAGCGTTGTACAGGGTACCTATGGCTACACCTTC.

The V call is TRBV16, the J call TRBJ1-2; D perhaps matches TRBD1 (5 bases). Germline V CDR1 and CDR2: KGHSY, FQNENV. The CDR3 is 14 amino acids. V lost 1 base to trimming and J lost 7 bases, with 13 bases between them. The CDR3 DNA reads as TGTGCCAGCAGCCAATTGTCTCAGGGTGGTGGCTACACCTTC. Encoded protein: CASSQLSQGGGYTF.

J is TRBJ1-5 and V is TRBV15; TRBD1 aligns across 8 bases. The germline gives CDR1 LNHNV, CDR2 YYDKDF (reference sequence). The V segment lost 1 base and the J segment 4 bases; nucleotides outside the gene matches: 6. This CDR3 has 16 residues. In DNA, the CDR3 is TGTGCCACCAGCAGAGGGGCAGGGGGCTTGAATCAGCCCCAGCATTTT. Protein product: CATSRGAGGLNQPQHF.